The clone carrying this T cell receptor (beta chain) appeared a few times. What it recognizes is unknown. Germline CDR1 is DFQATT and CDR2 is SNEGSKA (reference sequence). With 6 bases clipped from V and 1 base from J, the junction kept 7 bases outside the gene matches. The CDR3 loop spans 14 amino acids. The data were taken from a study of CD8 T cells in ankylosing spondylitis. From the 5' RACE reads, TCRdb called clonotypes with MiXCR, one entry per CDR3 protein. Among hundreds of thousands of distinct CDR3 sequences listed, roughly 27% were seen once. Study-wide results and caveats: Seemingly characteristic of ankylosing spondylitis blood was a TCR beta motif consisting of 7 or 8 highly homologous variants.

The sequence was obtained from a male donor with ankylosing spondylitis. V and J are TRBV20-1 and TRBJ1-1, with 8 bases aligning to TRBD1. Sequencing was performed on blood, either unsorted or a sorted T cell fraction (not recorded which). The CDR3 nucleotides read TGCAGTGCGAGTCGACAGGGGCCGAACACTGAAGCTTTCTTT. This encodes CSASRQGPNTEAFF.